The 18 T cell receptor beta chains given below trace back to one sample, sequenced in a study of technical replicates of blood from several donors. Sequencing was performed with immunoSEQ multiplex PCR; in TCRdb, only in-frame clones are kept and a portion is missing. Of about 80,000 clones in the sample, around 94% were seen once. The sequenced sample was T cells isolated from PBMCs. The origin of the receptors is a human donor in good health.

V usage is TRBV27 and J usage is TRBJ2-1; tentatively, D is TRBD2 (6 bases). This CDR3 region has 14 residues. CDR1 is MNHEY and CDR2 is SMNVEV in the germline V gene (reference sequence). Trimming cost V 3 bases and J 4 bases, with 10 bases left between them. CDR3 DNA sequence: TGTGCCAGCAGTTTGGCTAGCGCTTACAATGAGCAGTTCTTC. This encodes CASSLASAYNEQFF.

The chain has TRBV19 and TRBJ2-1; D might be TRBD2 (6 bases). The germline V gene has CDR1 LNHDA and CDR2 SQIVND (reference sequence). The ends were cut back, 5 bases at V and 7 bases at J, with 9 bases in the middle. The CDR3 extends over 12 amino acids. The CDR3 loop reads CASSEGGNEQFF. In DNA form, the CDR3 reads TGTGCCAGTAGTGAAGGAGGGAATGAGCAGTTCTTC.

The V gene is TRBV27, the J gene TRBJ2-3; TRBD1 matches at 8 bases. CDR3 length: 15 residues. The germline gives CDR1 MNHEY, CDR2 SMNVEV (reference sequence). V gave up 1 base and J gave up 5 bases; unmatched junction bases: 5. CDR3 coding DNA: TGTGCCAGCAGTTTATACCAGGGGGCGCAAGATACGCAGTATTTT. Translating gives CASSLYQGAQDTQYF.

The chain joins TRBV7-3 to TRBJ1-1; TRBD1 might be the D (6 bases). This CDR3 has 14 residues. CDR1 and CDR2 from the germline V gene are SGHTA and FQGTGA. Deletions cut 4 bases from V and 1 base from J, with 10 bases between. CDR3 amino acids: CASSSGQQNTEAFF. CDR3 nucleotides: TGTGCCAGCAGCTCTGGACAGCAGAACACTGAAGCTTTCTTT.

CDR3 sequence reads: CASSNVANTEAFF. The CDR3 DNA follows: TGTGCCAGTAGTAATGTGGCGAACACTGAAGCTTTCTTT. The V gene is TRBV19, the J gene TRBJ1-1; no firm D call. Trimming removed 4 bases at V and 1 base at J, with 7 bases between. Per germline, CDR1 LNHDA and CDR2 SQIVND (reference sequence). CDR3 size: 13 residues.

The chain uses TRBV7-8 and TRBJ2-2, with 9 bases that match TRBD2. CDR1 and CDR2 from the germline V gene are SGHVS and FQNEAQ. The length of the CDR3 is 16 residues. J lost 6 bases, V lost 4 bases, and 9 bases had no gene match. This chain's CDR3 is CASSSGVAGAPGELFF. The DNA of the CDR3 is TGTGCCAGCAGCTCCGGAGTAGCGGGAGCCCCCGGGGAGCTGTTTTTT.

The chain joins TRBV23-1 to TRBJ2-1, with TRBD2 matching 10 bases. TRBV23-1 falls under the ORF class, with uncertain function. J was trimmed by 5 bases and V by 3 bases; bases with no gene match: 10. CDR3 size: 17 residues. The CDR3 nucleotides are TGCGCCAGCAGTCACTGTCCTCTAGCGGGAGCAGACAATGAGCAGTTCTTC. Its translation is CASSHCPLAGADNEQFF.

CDR3 amino acids: CASSFSGRADNEQFF. CDR3 nucleotide sequence: TGTGCCAGCAGCTTTAGCGGGAGGGCCGACAATGAGCAGTTCTTC. This sequence joins TRBV9 and TRBJ2-1; TRBD2 aligns across 11 bases. After removal of 4 bases from V and 5 bases from J, the junction contained 5 bases not matched to a gene. The CDR3 is 15 residues long. The germline CDR1 and CDR2 sequences are SGDLS and YYNGEE.

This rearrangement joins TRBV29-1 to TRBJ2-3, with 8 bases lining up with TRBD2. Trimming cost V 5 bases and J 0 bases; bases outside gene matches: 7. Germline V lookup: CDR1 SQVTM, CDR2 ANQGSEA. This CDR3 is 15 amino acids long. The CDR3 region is CSVSLAVVSTDTQYF. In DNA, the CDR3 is TGCAGCGTTTCACTAGCGGTCGTTAGCACAGATACGCAGTATTTT.

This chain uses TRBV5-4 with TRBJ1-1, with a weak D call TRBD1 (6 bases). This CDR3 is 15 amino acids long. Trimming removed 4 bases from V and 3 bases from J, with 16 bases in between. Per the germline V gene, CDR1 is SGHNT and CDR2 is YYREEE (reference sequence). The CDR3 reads CASSGPGGEYTEAFF. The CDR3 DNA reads TGTGCCAGCAGCGGTCCGGGGGGCGAGTACACTGAAGCTTTCTTT.

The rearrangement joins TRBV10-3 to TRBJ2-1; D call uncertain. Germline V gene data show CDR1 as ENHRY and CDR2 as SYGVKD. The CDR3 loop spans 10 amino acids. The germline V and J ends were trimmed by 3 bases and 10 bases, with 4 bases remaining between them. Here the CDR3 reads CAISDGEQFF. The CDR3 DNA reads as TGTGCCATCAGTGACGGGGAGCAGTTCTTC.

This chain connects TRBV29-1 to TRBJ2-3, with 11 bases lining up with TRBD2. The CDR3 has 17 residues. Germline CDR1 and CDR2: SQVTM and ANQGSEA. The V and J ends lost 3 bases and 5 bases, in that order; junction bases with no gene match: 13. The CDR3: CSVDWLAGGGAIDTQYF. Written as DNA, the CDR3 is TGCAGCGTTGATTGGCTAGCGGGAGGCGGGGCGATAGATACGCAGTATTTT.

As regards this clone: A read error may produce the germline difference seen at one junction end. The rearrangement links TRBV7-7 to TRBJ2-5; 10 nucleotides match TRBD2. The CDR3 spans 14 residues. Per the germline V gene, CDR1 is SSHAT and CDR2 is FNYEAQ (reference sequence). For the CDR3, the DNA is TGTGCTAGCAGCGCCGGGACTAGCGTGGAGACCCAGTACTTC. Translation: CASSAGTSVETQYF.

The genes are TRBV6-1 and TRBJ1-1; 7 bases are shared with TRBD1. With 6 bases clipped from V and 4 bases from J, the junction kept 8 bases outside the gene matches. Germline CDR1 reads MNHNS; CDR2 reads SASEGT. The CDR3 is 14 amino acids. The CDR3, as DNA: TGTGCCAGCAGCAACGACAGGGAGGTCACTGAAGCTTTCTTT. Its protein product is CASSNDREVTEAFF.

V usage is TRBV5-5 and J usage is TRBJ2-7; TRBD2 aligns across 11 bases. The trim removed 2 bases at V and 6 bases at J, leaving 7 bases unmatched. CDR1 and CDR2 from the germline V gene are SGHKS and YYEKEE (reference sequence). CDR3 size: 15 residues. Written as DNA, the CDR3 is TGTGCCAGCAGCTTACTTTTAGCGGGAGGGGGCGAGCAGTACTTC. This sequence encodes CASSLLLAGGGEQYF.

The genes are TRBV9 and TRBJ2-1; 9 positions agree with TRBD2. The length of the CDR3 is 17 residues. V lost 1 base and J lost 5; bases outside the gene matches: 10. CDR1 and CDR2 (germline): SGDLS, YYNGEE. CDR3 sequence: CASSVSVGLANHNEQFF. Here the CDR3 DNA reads TGTGCCAGCAGCGTAAGCGTTGGACTAGCGAACCACAATGAGCAGTTCTTC. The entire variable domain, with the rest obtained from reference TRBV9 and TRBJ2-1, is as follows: DSGVTQTPKHLITATGQRVTLRCSPRSGDLSVYWYQQSLDQGLQFLIQYYNGEERAKGNILERFSAQQFPDLHSELNLSSLELGDSALYFCASSVSVGLANHNEQFFGPGTRLTVL.

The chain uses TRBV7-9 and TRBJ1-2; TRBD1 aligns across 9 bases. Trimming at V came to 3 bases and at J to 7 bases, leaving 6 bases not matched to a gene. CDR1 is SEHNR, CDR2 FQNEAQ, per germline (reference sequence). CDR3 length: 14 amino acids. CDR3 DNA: TGTGCCAGCAGCTTGGCCGGGACAGGGCTTGGCTACACCTTC. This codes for CASSLAGTGLGYTF.

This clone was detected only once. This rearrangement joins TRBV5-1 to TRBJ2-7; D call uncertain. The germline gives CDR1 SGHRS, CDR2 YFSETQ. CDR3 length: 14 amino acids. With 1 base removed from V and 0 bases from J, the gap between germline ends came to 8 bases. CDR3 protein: CASSLYSPSYEQYF. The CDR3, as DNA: TGCGCCAGCAGCTTGTACTCTCCCTCCTACGAGCAGTACTTC.